The 4 T cell receptor beta chains reported below all come from one sample, sequenced in a study of monozygotic twins with inflammatory bowel disease (dated by TCRdb to between 2018 and 2020). The library was prepared using 5' RACE. Sequencing was performed on an Illumina HiSeq 2500. Each entry corresponds to one CDR3 protein sequence from reads that TCRdb reprocessed, and DNA is not given. The record for this sample contains about 140,000 distinct CDR3 sequences. The ten largest account for less than 3% of the sample. Sequencing was performed on blood. Receptor source: a human donor with ulcerative colitis or Crohn's disease, or a healthy co-twin of an affected twin (not recorded which).

The chain is built from TRBV18 and TRBJ1-5; TCRdb's assignment of TRBD1 cannot be checked, as there is no DNA. The V gene's germline CDR1 is KGHSH and CDR2 LQKENI. CDR3 size: 16 residues. The chain's CDR3 is CASSPPLGTGGQPQHF.

V and J are TRBV3-1 and TRBJ2-5; TCRdb returns TRBD1, unconfirmable since there is no DNA. In germline, CDR1 is LGHDT, CDR2 YNNKEL (reference sequence). The CDR3 is 16 residues long. The CDR3 loop is CASSHPRTRYQETQYF.

This chain uses TRBV5-1 with TRBJ2-5. The CDR3 length is 13 residues. The germline gives CDR1 SGHRS, CDR2 YFSETQ. The CDR3 loop reads CASSLEYQETQYF.

This chain connects TRBV4-3 to TRBJ1-5; checking the TCRdb D call of TRBD1 is not possible without DNA. The germline V gene encodes CDR1 LGHNA and CDR2 YSLEER. CDR3 length equals 13 residues. The CDR3 spells CASSQGRGQPQHF.